Here is one TCR beta chain with its context. The germline V and J ends were trimmed by 7 bases and 0 bases, with 15 bases remaining between them. The CDR3 is made up of 15 amino acids. Germline CDR1 reads MRHNA; CDR2 reads SNTAGT. This entry is derived from a study of blood T cell repertoires in COVID-19. About the study: COVID-19 samples, acute and convalescent, were from the United States, Italy and Spain. Sources were T cells, B-cell-depleted T cells, or PBMCs; the material itself was cDNA or gDNA.

TCRdb's table, derived via immunoSEQ multiplex PCR, lists solely in-frame clones and lacks some. The table has under 100,000 clones, about 83% seen once. The receptor was derived from a woman between 55 and 75 years old with acute or convalescent COVID-19. The sample consisted of peripheral blood. The rearrangement uses TRBV6-4 and TRBJ1-2; TRBD1 is a possible D gene (6 bases). This CDR3 is CASNPDQGSNYGYTF. The DNA for the CDR3 is TGTGCCAGCAACCCCGACCAGGGGTCTAACTATGGCTACACCTTC.